Following are 20 T cell receptor beta chains from one sample sequenced in a study of T cells in Graves' hyperthyroidism and ophthalmopathy. Amplified TCR beta CDR3 regions derived from RNA transcripts. With the HTBI primer set, the TCR CDR3 went through a first round of RT-PCR. TCRdb analysed the multiplex PCR reads with MiXCR anew, one entry per CDR3 protein. Here the sample spans some 500,000 distinct CDR3 sequences, 16% being singletons. The specimen was blood. All receptors derive from a woman younger than 45 with Graves' ophthalmopathy.

On this clonotype itself: Given a much more abundant clone one base away, this may be a read error. The rearrangement uses TRBV20-1 and TRBJ1-5; weak D call: TRBD1 (5 bases). CDR3 length: 15 amino acids. V shed 4 bases and J shed 2 bases, with 15 bases lying between them. Germline assignment: CDR1 DFQATT and CDR2 SNEGSKA (reference sequence). The CDR3 nucleotides read TGCAGTGCTATCCTTGGAGGGACGGGCAATCAGCCCCAGCATTTT. This codes for CSAILGGTGNQPQHF.

This clonotype has a count of ten or more. The chain couples TRBV3-1 to TRBJ2-1; 7 bases are shared with TRBD2. Unmatched junction bases numbered 4, after V lost 3 bases and J lost 8 bases. The CDR3 contains 13 residues. Germline loops: CDR1 LGHDT, CDR2 YNNKEL (reference sequence). CDR3 DNA sequence: TGTGCCAGCAGCCAGAGGGAGGGCGATGAGCAGTTCTTC. The encoded protein is CASSQREGDEQFF.

The chain joins TRBV12-3 or TRBV12-4 to TRBJ2-2; D might be TRBD2 (5 bases). This CDR3 has 17 residues. V lost 6 bases, J lost 1 base, and 18 bases lay in between. The CDR3 protein is CASSRGLAKGNTGELFF. The CDR3 DNA reads TGTGCCAGCAGCCGGGGATTGGCTAAAGGGAACACCGGGGAGCTGTTTTTT.

The chain uses TRBV20-1 and TRBJ1-2; D is ambiguous. Germline V lookup: CDR1 DFQATT, CDR2 SNEGSKA (reference sequence). The CDR3 has 11 residues. Between the trimmed V and J ends, which lost 0 bases and 8 bases, there was a span of 7 bases. CDR3 amino acids: CSAREGSGYTF. In nucleotides, the CDR3 is TGCAGTGCTAGAGAAGGGAGCGGCTACACCTTC.

This clonotype was recorded a few times. The rearrangement uses TRBV6-1 and TRBJ2-7, with 9 bases that match TRBD1. CDR1 and CDR2 from the germline V gene are MNHNS and SASEGT. With 5 bases clipped from V and 1 base from J, the junction kept 12 bases outside the gene matches. The CDR3 is 17 residues long. The CDR3 region has the DNA TGTGCCAGCAGTTACCGTATTGGGACAGGGCATTCCTACGAGCAGTACTTC. Protein product: CASSYRIGTGHSYEQYF.

The V gene is TRBV29-1, the J gene TRBJ2-3; TRBD1 agrees at 8 bases. The CDR3 loop spans 15 amino acids. V shed 6 bases and J 0 bases; nucleotides not matched to a gene: 8. Germline V lookup: CDR1 SQVTM, CDR2 ANQGSEA. CDR3 sequence: CSVARTGTSTDTQYF. CDR3 nucleotide sequence: TGCAGCGTCGCCAGGACAGGGACTAGCACAGATACGCAGTATTTT.

The rearrangement links TRBV4-3 to TRBJ2-1; TRBD2 might be the D (5 bases). CDR3 size: 14 residues. Trimming took 3 bases from V and 7 from J, leaving 13 bases between them. CDR1 and CDR2 (germline): LGHNA, YSLEER. The CDR3 DNA reads TGCGCCAGCAGCCACCAAACCGGGGATAATGAGCAGTTCTTC. The encoded protein is CASSHQTGDNEQFF.

The chain joins TRBV6-2 or TRBV6-3 to TRBJ2-1; weak D call: TRBD1 (5 bases). Germline V gene data show CDR1 as MNHEY and CDR2 as SVGEGT. V shed 2 bases and J shed 11 bases, with 10 bases lying between them. The CDR3 runs 12 residues. The CDR3 nucleotides are TGTGCCAGCAGTTACCTCCAGGGCAAGCAGTTCTTC. This encodes CASSYLQGKQFF.

In this sample, this clonotype turned up a few times. The chain employs TRBV12-3 or TRBV12-4 and TRBJ2-1; 10 nucleotides align to TRBD2. Trimming removed 3 bases from V and 7 bases from J; junction bases left unmatched: 6. The CDR3 covers 15 residues. In DNA, the CDR3 is TGTGCCAGCAGTTTTCGGCCTAGCGGGAGAAATGAGCAGTTCTTC. Its protein product is CASSFRPSGRNEQFF.

A remark on this clonotype: This may be a read error: a much more frequent sequence differs by one nucleotide. CDR3 sequence (DNA): TGTGCCAGCAGCCAAGCTAGACCCGCCAACAAGCAGTACTTC. Translated: CASSQARPANKQYF. The chain joins TRBV3-1 to TRBJ2-7; no firm D call. Germline assignment: CDR1 LGHDT and CDR2 YNNKEL (reference sequence). V was pared by 1 base and J by 8 bases, with 15 bases between. The CDR3 totals 14 residues.

In its sample, this clonotype was seen many times. The rearrangement joins TRBV5-1 to TRBJ1-1, with 9 positions matching TRBD1. CDR3 length: 16 amino acids. V trimming: 3 bases; J trimming: 0 bases; junction bases outside the gene matches: 6. Looked up from germline, CDR1 is SGHRS and CDR2 is YFSETQ. The CDR3 nucleotides are TGCGCCAGCAGCTCCAAGACAGGGGGGTTGAACACTGAAGCTTTCTTT. This encodes CASSSKTGGLNTEAFF.

This clonotype appeared many times. This rearrangement joins TRBV4-3 to TRBJ2-7; 11 positions match TRBD1. Germline values: CDR1 LGHNA, CDR2 YSLEER. The CDR3 runs to 18 residues. With V trimmed by 0 bases and J by 4 bases, 11 bases remained unmatched. CDR3 nucleotides: TGCGCCAGCAGCCAAGAAGTGGGTGAGGGGACAGGGGGGTACGAGCAGTACTTC. Its protein product is CASSQEVGEGTGGYEQYF.

This clonotype occurred many times. The V gene is TRBV2, the J gene TRBJ2-7; the match to TRBD2 covers 13 bases. Per germline, CDR1 SNHLY and CDR2 FYNNEI. The CDR3 spans 15 residues. V was clipped by 9 bases and J by 3 bases; unmatched bases: 8. For the CDR3, the DNA is TGTGCCAGTTACACCGGGACTAGCGGGATCTACGAGCAGTACTTC. This sequence encodes CASYTGTSGIYEQYF.

The chain joins TRBV19 to TRBJ1-1, with D maybe TRBD1 (6 bases). V was clipped by 3 bases and J by 1 base, with 12 bases between them. Germline V gene lookup returns CDR1 LNHDA and CDR2 SQIVND (reference sequence). The CDR3 extends over 15 amino acids. This CDR3 reads CASSMIGGRNTEAFF. In DNA form, the CDR3 reads TGTGCCAGTAGTATGATTGGGGGGCGGAACACTGAAGCTTTCTTT.

This clonotype was counted ten times or more. The CDR3 sequence: CASLGVIPYNEQFF. CDR3 DNA: TGTGCCAGCTTGGGAGTTATCCCCTACAATGAGCAGTTCTTC. The chain uses TRBV2 and TRBJ2-1; maybe TRBD2 (5 bases). Germline V gene data show CDR1 as SNHLY and CDR2 as FYNNEI. There are 14 residues in the CDR3. Trimming pared 8 bases from V and 2 bases from J, leaving 13 bases between.

The table lists this clonotype with a few counts. The V and J genes are TRBV13 and TRBJ2-5; D perhaps matches TRBD1 (7 bases). This CDR3 is 15 amino acids long. Germline CDR1 and CDR2: PRHDT and FYEKMQ (reference sequence). V gave up 5 bases and J gave up 1 base, with 14 bases separating them. CDR3 DNA: TGTGCCAGCAGCATCAGACAGGGAGGCCAAGAGACCCAGTACTTC. Residues: CASSIRQGGQETQYF.

This clonotype was seen repeatedly, ten times or more. This chain joins TRBV2 and TRBJ2-7, with D unresolved. Germline-derived CDR1 and CDR2 are SNHLY and FYNNEI. Trimming stripped 11 bases from V and 3 bases from J, with 17 bases between. This CDR3 spans 13 amino acids. In DNA, the CDR3 is TGTGCCGGATCTCTATCGAAGTTCTACGAGCAGTACTTC. Protein product: CAGSLSKFYEQYF.

This clonotype was counted many times. This chain joins TRBV5-1 and TRBJ2-7, with a tentative D call TRBD1 (6 bases). Germline CDR1 reads SGHRS; CDR2 reads YFSETQ. Trimming took 4 bases from V and 0 from J, leaving 14 bases between them. This CDR3 contains 15 residues. This CDR3 is CASSNGRGSSYEQYF. The CDR3 DNA reads as TGCGCCAGCAGCAATGGAAGGGGGAGCTCCTACGAGCAGTACTTC.

The rearrangement uses TRBV19 and TRBJ1-2; 7 nucleotides agree with TRBD1. V was clipped by 5 bases and J by 5 bases; unmatched bases: 11. The CDR3 covers 15 residues. Germline V gene sequence: CDR1 LNHDA, CDR2 SQIVND (reference sequence). Here the CDR3 reads CASSPDRAYLYGYTF. DNA of the CDR3: TGTGCCAGTAGTCCCGACAGGGCCTACCTTTATGGCTACACCTTC.

Ten or more counts support this clonotype. The chain uses TRBV6-2 or TRBV6-3 and TRBJ2-7; D gene uncertain. Per the germline V gene, CDR1 is MNHEY and CDR2 is SVGEGT. The CDR3 runs 13 residues. The V gene lost 7 bases and the J gene lost 3 bases, with 13 bases spanning the gap. CDR3 sequence (DNA): TGTGCCAGCAACGACGACGGCCACTACGAGCAGTACTTC. It codes for CASNDDGHYEQYF.